The present T cell receptor (beta chain) was sequenced within a study of blood T cell repertoires in COVID-19 (dated by TCRdb to about 2020). For the study in its entirety: The collaborator samples originated in the United States, Italy and Spain and spanned the acute and convalescent phases of COVID-19. The dataset comprised deeply sampled blood TCRbeta repertoires from subjects exposed to, actively infected with, or recovered from COVID-19. The repertoires were made available in a free public database intended to serve as a resource for research on the immune response to SARS-CoV-2. Where HLA class I and class II types were available, the types were taken from metadata supplied by the sample provider, not from assay-based typing. Nearly every sample came with metadata listing a de-identified subject ID, COVID-19 status, age in years and sex. The material from the prospective study consisted of cDNA or gDNA derived from T cells, B-cell-depleted T cells, or PBMCs. The samples were drawn from the first 160 participants of the ongoing ImmuneRACE study and from 950 to 1,500 subjects provided by 6 global collaborators. Paper-wide results and their limitations: How much clinical and demographic metadata was included differed by source and by participant, and the metadata was provided uncurated.

Concerning this clone itself: Its antigen remains undetermined. The record has no base qualities; no much larger clone is one base away. The same CDR3 also results from other DNA sequences found in this sample.

The collaborating institutions used their own protocols to collect whole blood in K2EDTA tubes. Collaborator samples were shipped for TCRbeta analysis as frozen whole blood, isolated PBMCs, or DNA extracted from either sample type. Including the terminal cysteine and phenylalanine, the CDR3 comprises 14 residues. Only CDR3 DNA is held: 42 bases, read in frame from base 1. The germline V gene (reference sequence) provides CDR1 LNHDA and CDR2 SQIVND. V gives up 1 base and J gives up 3 bases, and the segment between their germline ends measures 9 bases. TCRbeta CDR3 regions were amplified from genomic DNA by means of the immunoSEQ Assay, a bias-controlled multiplex PCR. In the authors' own workflow: The number of nucleated cells in each sample was estimated by amplification of reference gene primers within the assay. To quantify the absolute abundance of each unique TCRbeta CDR3 rearrangement, sequence reads were collapsed and filtered. For each sample, productive Simpson clonality was calculated as the square root of Simpson's diversity index across productive rearrangements. The clones in this table, taken by TCRdb from immuneACCESS, are in-frame only. Not every clone is retained; where verified, under half of the shortfall comes from an unresolved V gene, and the cause of the rest is unknown. Clone size and V and J calls were adopted from that table, with D and trimming inferred from the DNA. The sample profile shows hundreds of thousands of clones; 70% to 90% of them were found once. The top ten clonotypes cover roughly 0.25% of the sample.

This sequence originates from a woman younger than 35 with acute or convalescent COVID-19. The rearranged segments are TRBV19 and TRBJ1-1, and the D gene may be TRBD1, 5 bases matching. The material sequenced was peripheral blood. This receptor carries the CDR3 CASSIGGLDTEAFF. The DNA reads TGTGCCAGTAGTATAGGGGGCCTCGACACTGAAGCTTTCTTT.